The 7 T cell receptor beta chains in this list originate from one sample, sequenced in a study of patients and donors after allogeneic stem cell transplantation (dated by TCRdb to 2020 to 2021). Library preparation was by RT-PCR. Sequencer: NextSeq 550. TCRdb reprocessed the public reads (quality trimming at Q25 with fastp, clone calling with MiXCR) and kept in-frame beta chains. Identical CDR3 protein sequences are pooled into one entry, listed with their most common genes and DNA. A total of around 150,000 distinct CDR3 sequences appear in this sample, about a third of them only once. Together, the top ten hold about 50% of the sample. What was sequenced was blood, either unsorted or a sorted T cell fraction (not recorded which). These receptor sequences come from a human donor who was either an allogeneic HSCT recipient or a stem cell or donor lymphocyte infusion donor (not recorded which). It is not recorded whose cells these are; they may come from a transplant donor.

J is TRBJ1-4 and V is TRBV7-2, with D unresolved. The V and J ends lost 5 bases and 4 bases respectively, with 11 bases between them. This CDR3 contains 14 residues. CDR1 and CDR2 (germline): SGHTA, FQGNSA. The CDR3 nucleotides read TGTGCCAGCAGCCGGACGGGAGTTAATGAAAAACTGTTTTTT. As protein: CASSRTGVNEKLFF.

This clonotype was seen more than once but under ten times. The chain links TRBV4-2 to TRBJ1-2; a possible D gene is TRBD1 (5 bases). The CDR3 runs 16 residues. CDR1 and CDR2 from the germline V gene are LGHNA and YNFKEQ. V shed 0 bases and J shed 2 bases, with 13 bases lying between them. The CDR3 DNA is TGTGCCAGCAGCCAAGAAGTGGTCGGGGGGAACTATGGCTACACCTTC. This sequence encodes CASSQEVVGGNYGYTF.

This clonotype has a handful of counts. This sequence joins TRBV20-1 and TRBJ1-5; 10 nucleotides align to TRBD1. The germline gives CDR1 DFQATT, CDR2 SNEGSKA (reference sequence). This CDR3 has 18 residues. V trimming: 4 bases; J trimming: 3 bases; junction bases outside the gene matches: 15. This CDR3 reads CSATLSFRDRGNNQPQHF. The DNA for the CDR3 is TGCAGTGCTACATTATCTTTCCGGGACAGGGGAAACAATCAGCCCCAGCATTTT.

Written as DNA, the CDR3 is TGTGCCAGCAGCCGTACCGGGACAGTGAACACTGAAGCTTTCTTT. It specifies CASSRTGTVNTEAFF. This sequence joins TRBV7-2 and TRBJ1-1, with TRBD1 matching 7 bases. Germline CDR1 reads SGHTA; CDR2 reads FQGNSA. The CDR3 runs 15 residues. Trimming removed 5 bases from V and 0 bases from J; junction bases left unmatched: 6.

This clonotype was seen at least ten times. The CDR3 DNA sequence: TGTGCCAGCAGTTTAGTATCTAACTATGGCTACACCTTC. Translated, it gives CASSLVSNYGYTF. The chain couples TRBV12-3 or TRBV12-4 to TRBJ1-2; D not certain. The CDR3 has 13 residues. V was pared by 1 base and J by 0 bases, with 3 bases between.

The chain is built from TRBV14 and TRBJ1-6, with 7 bases identical to TRBD1. This CDR3 is built from 16 residues. Looked up from germline, CDR1 is SGHDN and CDR2 is FVKESK. V lost 4 bases and J lost 9; bases outside the gene matches: 12. The CDR3 is CASSLRDSALGSPLHF. The CDR3 DNA follows: TGTGCCAGCAGCCTTAGGGACAGCGCCCTTGGTTCACCCCTCCACTTT.

The CDR3: CASSQETAVNTEAFF. The CDR3 DNA reads as TGCGCCAGCAGCCAAGAAACGGCAGTGAACACTGAAGCTTTCTTT. The chain carries TRBV4-1 and TRBJ1-1; D unclear. Germline V gene data show CDR1 as MGHRA and CDR2 as YSYEKL. The CDR3 is 15 residues long. Trimming took 0 bases from V and 0 from J, leaving 8 bases between them.